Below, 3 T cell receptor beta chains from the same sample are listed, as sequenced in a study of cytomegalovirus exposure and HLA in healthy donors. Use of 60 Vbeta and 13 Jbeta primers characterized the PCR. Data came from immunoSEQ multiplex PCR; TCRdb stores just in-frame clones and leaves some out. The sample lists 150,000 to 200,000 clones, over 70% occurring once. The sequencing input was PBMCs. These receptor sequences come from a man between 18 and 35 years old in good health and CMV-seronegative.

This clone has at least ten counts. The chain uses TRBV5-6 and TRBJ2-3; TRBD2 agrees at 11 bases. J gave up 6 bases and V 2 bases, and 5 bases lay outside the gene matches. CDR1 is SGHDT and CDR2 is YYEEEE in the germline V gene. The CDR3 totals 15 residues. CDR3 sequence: CASSFELAGADTQYF. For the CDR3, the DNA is TGTGCCAGCAGCTTTGAACTAGCGGGGGCGGATACGCAGTATTTT.

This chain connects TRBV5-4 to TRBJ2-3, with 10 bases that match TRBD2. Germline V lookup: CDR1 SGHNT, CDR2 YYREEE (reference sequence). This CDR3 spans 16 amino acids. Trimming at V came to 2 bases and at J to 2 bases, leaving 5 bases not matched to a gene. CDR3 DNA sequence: TGTGCCAGCAGCTTAGTAACTAGCGGGGACACAGATACGCAGTATTTT. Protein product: CASSLVTSGDTDTQYF.

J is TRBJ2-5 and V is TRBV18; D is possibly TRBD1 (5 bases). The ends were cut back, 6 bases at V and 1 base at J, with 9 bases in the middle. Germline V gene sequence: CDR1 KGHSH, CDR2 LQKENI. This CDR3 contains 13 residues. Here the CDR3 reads CASSRQSQETQYF. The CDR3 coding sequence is TGTGCCAGCTCGAGACAGAGCCAAGAGACCCAGTACTTC.